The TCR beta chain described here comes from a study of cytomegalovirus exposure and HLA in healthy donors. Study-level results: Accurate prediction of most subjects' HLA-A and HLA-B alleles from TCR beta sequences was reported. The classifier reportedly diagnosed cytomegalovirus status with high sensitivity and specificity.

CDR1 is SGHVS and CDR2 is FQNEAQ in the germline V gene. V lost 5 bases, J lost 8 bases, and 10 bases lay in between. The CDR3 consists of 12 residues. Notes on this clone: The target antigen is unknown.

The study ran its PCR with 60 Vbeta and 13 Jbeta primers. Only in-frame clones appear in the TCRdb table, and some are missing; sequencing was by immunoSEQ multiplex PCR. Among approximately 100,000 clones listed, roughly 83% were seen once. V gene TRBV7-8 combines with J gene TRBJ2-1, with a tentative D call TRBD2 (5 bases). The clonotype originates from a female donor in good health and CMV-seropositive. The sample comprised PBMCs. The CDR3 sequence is CASSPRDYEQFF. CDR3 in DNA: TGTGCCAGCAGCCCACGGGATTATGAGCAGTTCTTC.